The present T cell receptor beta chain was sequenced within a study of PD-1 blockade in classical Hodgkin lymphoma. TCRdb's table, derived via immunoSEQ multiplex PCR, lists solely in-frame clones and lacks some. The sample lists 15,000 to 20,000 clones; 82% were seen once. Every patient experienced relapse after autologous stem cell transplantation, and brentuximab vedotin exposure varied. The CDR3 sequence is 14 residues long. Per germline, CDR1 MDHEN and CDR2 SYDVKM. Trimming stripped 10 bases from V and 2 bases from J, with 18 bases between. The chain uses TRBV28 and TRBJ2-7; D might be TRBD1 or TRBD2, each matching 5 bases. The source of this sequence is a human donor with classical Hodgkin lymphoma. Sequences were derived from peripheral blood mononuclear cells (PBMCs), sampled before the second cycle of nivolumab. CDR3 bases: TGTGCCATCCAGGGTCCAGCGGTCACCTACGAGCAGTACTTC. It yields the protein CAIQGPAVTYEQYF.